Below, one T cell receptor beta chain is given with its context. Its antigen has not been determined. No clone much larger than this one lies a single base away; base qualities are absent. Looking up the germline V gene yields CDR1 MDHEN and CDR2 SYDVKM. V is cut back by 4 bases and J by 1 base, with 3 bases in the junction unmatched. From the cysteine up to the phenylalanine, the CDR3 has a length of 15 residues. Only the CDR3 DNA is retained, 45 bases long and in frame from the first base. This record belongs to a study of blood T cell repertoires in COVID-19 (TCRdb year 2020). For the study in its entirety: Samples covering the acute and convalescent phases of COVID-19 were provided by collaborators in the United States, Italy and Spain. The material from the prospective study consisted of cDNA or gDNA derived from T cells, B-cell-depleted T cells, or PBMCs. The dataset comprised deeply sampled blood TCRbeta repertoires from subjects exposed to, actively infected with, or recovered from COVID-19. The repertoires were made available in a free public database intended to serve as a resource for research on the immune response to SARS-CoV-2. The samples were drawn from two sources: the first 160 participants of the ongoing ImmuneRACE study, and 1,254 subjects contributed by 6 global collaborators. Nearly every sample came with metadata listing a de-identified subject ID, COVID-19 status, age in years and sex. Where available, HLA class I and class II types were taken from metadata supplied by the sample provider and were not determined by assay-based typing.

TCRbeta CDR3 regions were amplified from genomic DNA using the immunoSEQ Assay, a bias-controlled multiplex PCR. The source study handled its data this way. The number of nucleated cells in each sample was estimated from the amplification of reference gene primers within the assay. Sequence reads were collapsed and filtered to measure the absolute abundance of every unique TCRbeta CDR3 rearrangement. For each sample, productive Simpson clonality was calculated as the square root of Simpson's diversity index across productive rearrangements. This is the immuneACCESS table as TCRdb keeps it, with only in-frame sequences that have V and J called. A part of the clones is gone; compared with another copy, unresolved V genes explain less than half, and the rest is unexplained. V and J calls and clone size come straight from that table; D and trimming were deduced from the DNA. The sample table contains roughly 200,000 clones; only one count was recorded for approximately 89% of them. Around 2.3% of the sample rests with the top ten.

In the prospective study, participants were roughly 18 to 95 years old, resided in approximately 25 geographic areas of the United States, and were enrolled through a virtual design. In the prospective study, cohorts were assigned on the basis of participant-reported clinical history obtained from a screening survey and a study questionnaire. Mobile phlebotomists in the prospective study collected whole blood, serum and a nasopharyngeal or oropharyngeal swab from every participant. Participants in the prospective study had the option to provide additional blood draws and questionnaires over a 2-month period. Blood samples from the prospective study were shipped frozen or at room temperature prior to DNA extraction. What the study reported, not specific to this receptor: The quantity of clinical and demographic metadata differed by source and by participant and was supplied without curation.

This TCR derives from a middle-aged woman with acute COVID-19. The specimen was PBMCs or T cells enriched from blood (not recorded which). This chain is built from TRBV28 and TRBJ1-1; 10 central nucleotides agree with TRBD1. The bases are TGTGCCAGCAGTTCGAGGACAGGGGGGAACACTGAAGCTTTCTTT. Its translation reads: CASSSRTGGNTEAFF.